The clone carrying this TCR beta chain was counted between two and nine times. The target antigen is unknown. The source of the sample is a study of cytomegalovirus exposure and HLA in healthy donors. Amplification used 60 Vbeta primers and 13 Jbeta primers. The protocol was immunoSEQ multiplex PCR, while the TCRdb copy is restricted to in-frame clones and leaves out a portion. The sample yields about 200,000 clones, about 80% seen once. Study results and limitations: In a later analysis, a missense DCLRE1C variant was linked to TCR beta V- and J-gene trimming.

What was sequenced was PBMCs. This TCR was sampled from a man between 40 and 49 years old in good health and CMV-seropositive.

The CDR3 DNA follows: TGTGCCAGCAGCTTCCTCGGGGCTGAAGCTTTCTTT. Encoded protein: CASSFLGAEAFF. The chain carries TRBV7-9 and TRBJ1-1; D gene uncertain. Germline V CDR1 and CDR2: SEHNR, FQNEAQ (reference sequence). The CDR3 totals 12 residues. With 3 bases removed from V and 6 bases from J, the gap between germline ends came to 8 bases.